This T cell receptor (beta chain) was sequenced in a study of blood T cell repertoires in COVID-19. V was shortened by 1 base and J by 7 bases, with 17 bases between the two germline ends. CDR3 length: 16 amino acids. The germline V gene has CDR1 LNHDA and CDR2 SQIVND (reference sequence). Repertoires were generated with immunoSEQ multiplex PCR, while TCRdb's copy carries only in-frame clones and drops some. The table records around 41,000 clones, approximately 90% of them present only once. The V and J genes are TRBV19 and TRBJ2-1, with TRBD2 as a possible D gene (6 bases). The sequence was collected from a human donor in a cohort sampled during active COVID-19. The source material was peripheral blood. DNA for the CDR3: TGTGCCAGTAGTATAGTATCCGGCCTAGCGAGGAATGAGCAGTTCTTC. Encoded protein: CASSIVSGLARNEQFF.